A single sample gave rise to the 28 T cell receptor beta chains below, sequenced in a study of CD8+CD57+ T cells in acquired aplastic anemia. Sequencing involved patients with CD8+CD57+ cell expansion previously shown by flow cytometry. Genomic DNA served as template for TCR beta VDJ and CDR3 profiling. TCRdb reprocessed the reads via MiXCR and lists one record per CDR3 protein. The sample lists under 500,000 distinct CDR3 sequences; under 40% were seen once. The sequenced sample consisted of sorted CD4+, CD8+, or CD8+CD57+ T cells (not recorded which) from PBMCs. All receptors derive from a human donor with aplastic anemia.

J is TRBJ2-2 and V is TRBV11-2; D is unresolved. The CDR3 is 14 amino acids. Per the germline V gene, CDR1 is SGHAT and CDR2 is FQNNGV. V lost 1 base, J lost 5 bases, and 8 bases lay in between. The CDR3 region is CASSLGRHTGELFF. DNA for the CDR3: TGTGCCAGCAGCTTAGGCAGACATACCGGGGAGCTGTTTTTT.

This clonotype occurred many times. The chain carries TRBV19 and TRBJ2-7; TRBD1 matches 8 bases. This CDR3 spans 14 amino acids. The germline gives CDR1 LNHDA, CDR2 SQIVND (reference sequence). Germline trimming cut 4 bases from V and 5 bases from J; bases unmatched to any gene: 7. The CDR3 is CASSTTGVKDEQYF. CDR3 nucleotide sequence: TGTGCCAGTAGTACGACAGGGGTTAAGGACGAGCAGTACTTC.

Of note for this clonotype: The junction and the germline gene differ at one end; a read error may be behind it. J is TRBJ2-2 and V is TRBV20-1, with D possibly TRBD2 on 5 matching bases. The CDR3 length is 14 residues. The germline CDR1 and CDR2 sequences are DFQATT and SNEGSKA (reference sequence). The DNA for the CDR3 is TGCAGTGCGGCTGGCGGGCGCGGGCCCGGGGAGCTGTCTTTT. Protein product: CSAAGGRGPGELSF.

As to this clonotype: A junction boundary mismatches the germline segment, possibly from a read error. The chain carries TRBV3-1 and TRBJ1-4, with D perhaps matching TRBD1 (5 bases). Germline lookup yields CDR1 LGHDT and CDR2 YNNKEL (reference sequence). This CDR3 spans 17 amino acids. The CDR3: CASSQAGLGGYYEKLFF. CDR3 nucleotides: TGTGCCAGCAGTCAAGCAGGTCTTGGGGGATATTATGAAAAACTGTTTTTT.

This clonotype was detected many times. The CDR3 coding sequence is TGTGCCAGCAGTGAATATGGGGGGGGGACCCAGTACTTC. Encoded protein: CASSEYGGGTQYF. The V and J genes are TRBV25-1 and TRBJ2-5; TRBD2 matches at 7 bases. The CDR3 spans 13 residues. The germline gives CDR1 MGHDK, CDR2 SYGVNS. The junction had 2 bases not matched to a gene; V was cut back by 0 bases and J by 7 bases.

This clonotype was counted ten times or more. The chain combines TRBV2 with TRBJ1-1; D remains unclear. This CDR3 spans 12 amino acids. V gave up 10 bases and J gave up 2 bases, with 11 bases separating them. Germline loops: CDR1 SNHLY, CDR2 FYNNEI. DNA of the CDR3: TGTGCCACCGGGAGACAAAACACTGAAGCTTTCTTT. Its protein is CATGRQNTEAFF.

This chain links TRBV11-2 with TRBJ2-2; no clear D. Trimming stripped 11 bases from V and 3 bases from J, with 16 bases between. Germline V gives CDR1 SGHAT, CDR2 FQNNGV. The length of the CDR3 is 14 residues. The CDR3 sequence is CALSRQTHTGELFF. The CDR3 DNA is TGTGCCCTTAGCCGACAAACTCACACCGGGGAGCTGTTTTTT.

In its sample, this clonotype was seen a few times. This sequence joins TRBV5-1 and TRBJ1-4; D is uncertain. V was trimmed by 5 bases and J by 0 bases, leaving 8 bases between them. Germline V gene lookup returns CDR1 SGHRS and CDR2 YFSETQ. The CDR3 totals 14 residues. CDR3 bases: TGCGCCAGCAGGCTGGGCACAACTAATGAAAAACTGTTTTTT. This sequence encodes CASRLGTTNEKLFF.

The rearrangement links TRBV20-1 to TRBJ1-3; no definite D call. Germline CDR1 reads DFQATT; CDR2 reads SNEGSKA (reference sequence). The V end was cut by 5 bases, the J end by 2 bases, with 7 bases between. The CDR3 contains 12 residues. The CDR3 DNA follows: TGCAGTGCTGCTAGAACTGGAAACACCATATATTTT. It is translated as CSAARTGNTIYF.

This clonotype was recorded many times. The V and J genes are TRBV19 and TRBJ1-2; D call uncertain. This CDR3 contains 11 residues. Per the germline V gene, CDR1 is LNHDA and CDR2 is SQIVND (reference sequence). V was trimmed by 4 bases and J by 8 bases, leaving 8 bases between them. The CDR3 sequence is CASSTPGGYTF. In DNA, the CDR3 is TGTGCCAGTAGTACCCCCGGGGGCTACACCTTC.

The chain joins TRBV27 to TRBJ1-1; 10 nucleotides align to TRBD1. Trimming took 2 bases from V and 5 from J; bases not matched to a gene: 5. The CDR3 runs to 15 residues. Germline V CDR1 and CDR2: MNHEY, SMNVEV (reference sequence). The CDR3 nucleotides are TGTGCCAGCAGTTTACTCGGGACAGGGGAGACTGAAGCTTTCTTT. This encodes CASSLLGTGETEAFF.

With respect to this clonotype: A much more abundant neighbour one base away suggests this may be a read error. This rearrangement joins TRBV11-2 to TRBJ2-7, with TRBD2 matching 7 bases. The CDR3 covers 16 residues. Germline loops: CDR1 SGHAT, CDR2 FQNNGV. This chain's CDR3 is CVSSLTGLLSSYEQYF. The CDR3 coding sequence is TGTGTCAGCAGCTTGACGGGACTACTGAGCTCCTACGAGCAGTACTTC.

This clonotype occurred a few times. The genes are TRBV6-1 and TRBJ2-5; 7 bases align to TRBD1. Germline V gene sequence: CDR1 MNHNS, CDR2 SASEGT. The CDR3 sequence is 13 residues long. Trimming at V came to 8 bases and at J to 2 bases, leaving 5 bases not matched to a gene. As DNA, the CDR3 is TGTGCCAGCCGGGACAGTCCTCAAGAGACCCAGTACTTC. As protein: CASRDSPQETQYF.

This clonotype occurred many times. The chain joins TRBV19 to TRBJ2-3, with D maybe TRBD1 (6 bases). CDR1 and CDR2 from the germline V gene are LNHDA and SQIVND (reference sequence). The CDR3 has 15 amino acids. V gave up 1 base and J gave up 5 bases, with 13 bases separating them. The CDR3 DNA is TGTGCCAGTAGTATAGCCACAGGGACGCAAGATACGCAGTATTTT. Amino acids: CASSIATGTQDTQYF.

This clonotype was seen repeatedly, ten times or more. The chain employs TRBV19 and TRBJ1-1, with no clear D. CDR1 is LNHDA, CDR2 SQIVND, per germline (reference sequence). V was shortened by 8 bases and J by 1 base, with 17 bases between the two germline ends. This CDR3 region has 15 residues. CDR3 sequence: CASSRGRIGNTEAFF. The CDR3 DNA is TGTGCCAGTTCCCGAGGGCGGATTGGGAACACTGAAGCTTTCTTT.

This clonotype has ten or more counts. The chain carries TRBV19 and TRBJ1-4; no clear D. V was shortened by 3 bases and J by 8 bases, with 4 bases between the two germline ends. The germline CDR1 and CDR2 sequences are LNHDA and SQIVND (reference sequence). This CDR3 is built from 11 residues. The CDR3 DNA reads TGTGCCAGTAGTATTATGGAAAAACTGTTTTTT. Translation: CASSIMEKLFF.

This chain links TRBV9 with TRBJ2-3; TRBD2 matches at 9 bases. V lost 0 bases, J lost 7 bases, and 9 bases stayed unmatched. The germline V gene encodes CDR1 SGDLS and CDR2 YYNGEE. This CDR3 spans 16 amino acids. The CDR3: CASSVGLAGSGNTQYF. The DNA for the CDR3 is TGTGCCAGCAGCGTAGGTCTAGCGGGGTCTGGGAATACGCAGTATTTT.

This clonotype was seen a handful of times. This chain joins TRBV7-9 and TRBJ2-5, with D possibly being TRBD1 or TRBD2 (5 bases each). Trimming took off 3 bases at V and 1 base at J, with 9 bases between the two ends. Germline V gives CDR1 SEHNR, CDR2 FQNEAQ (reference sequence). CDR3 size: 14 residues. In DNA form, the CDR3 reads TGTGCCAGCAGCTTGCCAGGGACCCAAGAGACCCAGTACTTC. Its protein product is CASSLPGTQETQYF.

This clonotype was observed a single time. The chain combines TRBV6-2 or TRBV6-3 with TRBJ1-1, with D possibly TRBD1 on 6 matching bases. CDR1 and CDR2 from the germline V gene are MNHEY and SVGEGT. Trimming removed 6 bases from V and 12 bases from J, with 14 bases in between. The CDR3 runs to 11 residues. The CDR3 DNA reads TGTGCCAGCAGCACCGGGGGGCCAACTTTCTTT. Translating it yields CASSTGGPTFF.

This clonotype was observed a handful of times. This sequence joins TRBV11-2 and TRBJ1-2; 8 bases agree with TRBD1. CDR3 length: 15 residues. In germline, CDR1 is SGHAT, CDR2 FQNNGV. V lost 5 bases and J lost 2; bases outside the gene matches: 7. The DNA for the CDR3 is TGTGCCAGCAGCGGACAGGGCCTTCGAAACTATGGCTACACCTTC. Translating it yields CASSGQGLRNYGYTF.

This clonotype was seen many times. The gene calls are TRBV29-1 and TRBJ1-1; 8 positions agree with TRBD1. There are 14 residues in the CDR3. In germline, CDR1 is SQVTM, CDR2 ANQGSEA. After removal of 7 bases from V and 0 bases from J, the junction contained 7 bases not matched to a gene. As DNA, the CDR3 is TGCAGCGAAAGACAGGGGCGGCTGAACACTGAAGCTTTCTTT. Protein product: CSERQGRLNTEAFF.

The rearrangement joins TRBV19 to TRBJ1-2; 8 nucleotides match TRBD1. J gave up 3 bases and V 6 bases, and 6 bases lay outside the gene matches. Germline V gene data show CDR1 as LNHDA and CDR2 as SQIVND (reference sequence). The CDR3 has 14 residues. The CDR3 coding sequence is TGTGCCAGTAGCGTGGACAGGGAATACTATGGCTACACCTTC. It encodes CASSVDREYYGYTF. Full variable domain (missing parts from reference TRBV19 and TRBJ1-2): DGGITQSPKYLFRKEGQNVTLSCEQNLNHDAMYWYRQDPGQGLRLIYYSQIVNDFQKGDIAEGYSVSREKKESFPLTVTSAQKNPTAFYLCASSVDREYYGYTFGSGTRLTVV.

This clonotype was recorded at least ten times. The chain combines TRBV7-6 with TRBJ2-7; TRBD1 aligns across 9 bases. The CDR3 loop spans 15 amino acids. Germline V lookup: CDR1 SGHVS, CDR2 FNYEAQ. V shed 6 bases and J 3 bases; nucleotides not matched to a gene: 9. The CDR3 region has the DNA TGTGCCAGCAGTCTCCTACCGGGACAGGGCTACGAGCAGTACTTC. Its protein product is CASSLLPGQGYEQYF.

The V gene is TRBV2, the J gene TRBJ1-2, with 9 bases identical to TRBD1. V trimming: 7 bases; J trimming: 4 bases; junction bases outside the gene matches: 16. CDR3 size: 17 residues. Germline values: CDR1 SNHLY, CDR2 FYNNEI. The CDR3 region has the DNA TGTGCCAGCAATACTATCGCCACAGGGGGCCTCGGCTATGGCTACACCTTC. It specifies CASNTIATGGLGYGYTF.

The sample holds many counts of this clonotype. The DNA for the CDR3 is TGTGCCATCAGTGAGCTTGGGAGTTGGAACTCCTACGAGCAGTACTTC. Its protein product is CAISELGSWNSYEQYF. V gene TRBV10-3 combines with J gene TRBJ2-7; D perhaps matches TRBD2 (5 bases). This CDR3 spans 16 amino acids. V lost 2 bases and J 0 bases, leaving 14 bases between the germline ends. CDR1 and CDR2 from the germline V gene are ENHRY and SYGVKD.

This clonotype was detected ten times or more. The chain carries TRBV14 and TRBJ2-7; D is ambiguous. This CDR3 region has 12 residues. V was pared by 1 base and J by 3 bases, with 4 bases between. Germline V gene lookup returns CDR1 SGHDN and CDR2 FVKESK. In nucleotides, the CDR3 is TGTGCCAGCAGCCAAGTTTTCTACGAGCAGTACTTC. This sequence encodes CASSQVFYEQYF.

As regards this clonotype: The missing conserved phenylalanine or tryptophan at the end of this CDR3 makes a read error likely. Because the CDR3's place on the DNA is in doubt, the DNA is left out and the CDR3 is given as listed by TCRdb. The CDR3 loop is CASSADRGRVY. The chain is built from TRBV5-5 and TRBJ1-1; the D segment call TRBD1 is taken from the table without a DNA check. The CDR3 is 11 residues long, ends included. CDR1 and CDR2 (germline): SGHKS, YYEKEE (reference sequence).

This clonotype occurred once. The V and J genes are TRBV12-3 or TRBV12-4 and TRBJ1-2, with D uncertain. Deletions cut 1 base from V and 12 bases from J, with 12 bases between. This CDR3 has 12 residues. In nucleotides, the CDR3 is TGTGCCAGCAGTTTAGTCACGGCTGGAAACACCTTC. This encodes CASSLVTAGNTF.